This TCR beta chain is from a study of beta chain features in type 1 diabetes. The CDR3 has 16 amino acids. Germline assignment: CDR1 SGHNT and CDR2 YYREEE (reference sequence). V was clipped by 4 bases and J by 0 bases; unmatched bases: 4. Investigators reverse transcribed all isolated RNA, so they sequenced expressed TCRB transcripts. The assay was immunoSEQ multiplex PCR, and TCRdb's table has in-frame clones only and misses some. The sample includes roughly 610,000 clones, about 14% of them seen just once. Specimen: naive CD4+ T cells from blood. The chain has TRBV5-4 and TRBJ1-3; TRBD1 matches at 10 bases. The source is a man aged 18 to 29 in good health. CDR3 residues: CASSPRDRGSGNTIYF. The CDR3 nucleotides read TGTGCCAGCAGCCCCCGGGACAGGGGCTCTGGAAACACCATATATTTT.